This T cell receptor (beta chain) comes out of a study of tumor-infiltrating lymphocytes in primary liver carcinoma. V lost 6 bases and J lost 2, with 8 bases in between. This CDR3 region has 14 residues. Germline V gene lookup returns CDR1 MDHEN and CDR2 SYDVKM. From unsorted bulk tissue weighing roughly 17-31 mg, DNA and RNA were co-extracted. cDNA specific to TCR beta was made from around 530 ng of total RNA, with a constant-region primer employed for priming. Slightly modified ARM-PCR, run as three nested multiplex PCR rounds, produced the TCR beta libraries. PCR rounds one and two used TRBV1-TRBV30 forward primers with a C-beta reverse primer for 10 cycles each. Using its own MiXCR run on the multiplex PCR reads, TCRdb lists one record per CDR3 protein. The table has some 110,000 distinct CDR3 sequences, around 64% seen once. The sample holds a few counts of this clonotype.

The V call is TRBV28, the J call TRBJ1-6; a weak D match, TRBD1 (6 bases). Sequencing input: liver tumor tissue from sampling region 3. Subset reported: tumor region T3, left-lateral pole. The TCR comes from an older woman with primary liver carcinoma and hepatitis B virus infection. CDR3 sequence reads: CASRAGAYNSPLHF. The CDR3 region has the DNA TGTGCCAGCAGGGCAGGGGCCTATAATTCACCCCTCCACTTT.